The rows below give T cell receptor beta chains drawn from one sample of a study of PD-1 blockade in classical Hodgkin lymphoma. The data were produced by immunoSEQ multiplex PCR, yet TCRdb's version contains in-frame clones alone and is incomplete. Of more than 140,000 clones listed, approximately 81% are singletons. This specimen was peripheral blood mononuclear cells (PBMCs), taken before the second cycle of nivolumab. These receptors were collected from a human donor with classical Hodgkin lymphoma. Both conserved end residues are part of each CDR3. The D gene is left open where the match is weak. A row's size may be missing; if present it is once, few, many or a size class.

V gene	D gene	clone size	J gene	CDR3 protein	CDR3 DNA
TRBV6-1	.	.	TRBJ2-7	CASSEGRPYEQYF	TGTGCCAGCAGTGAAGGACGCCCCTACGAGCAGTACTTC
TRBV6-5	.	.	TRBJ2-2	CASMQTGELFF	TGTGCCAGCATGCAGACCGGGGAGCTGTTTTTT
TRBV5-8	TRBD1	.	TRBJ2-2	CASSLRQGRPGELFF	TGTGCCAGCAGCTTGCGACAGGGGCGCCCCGGGGAGCTGTTTTTT
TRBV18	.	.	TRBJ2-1	CASSPFTGAPNEQFF	TGTGCCAGCTCACCCTTTACTGGAGCGCCGAATGAGCAGTTCTTC
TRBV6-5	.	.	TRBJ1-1	CASSAERTEAFF	TGTGCCAGCAGTGCAGAGAGGACTGAAGCTTTCTTT
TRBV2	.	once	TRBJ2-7	CASKGSVYEQYF	TGTGCCAGCAAGGGCAGCGTTTACGAGCAGTACTTC
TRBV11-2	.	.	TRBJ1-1	CASSLDRTAYEAFF	TGTGCCAGCAGCTTAGACCGGACAGCTTATGAAGCTTTCTTT
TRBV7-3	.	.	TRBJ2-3	CASTIVGKGSTDTQYF	TGTGCCAGCACCATAGTCGGGAAAGGAAGCACAGATACGCAGTATTTT
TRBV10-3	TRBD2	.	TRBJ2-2	CAISGISGLNTGELFF	TGTGCCATCAGTGGGATTAGCGGGCTAAACACCGGGGAGCTGTTTTTT
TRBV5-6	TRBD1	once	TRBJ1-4	CASSLTGPAEKLFF	TGTGCCAGCAGCCTGACAGGGCCGGCGGAAAAACTGTTTTTT
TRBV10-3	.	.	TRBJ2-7	CAISESGRGQIYEQYF	TGTGCCATCAGTGAGTCCGGCAGGGGCCAAATTTACGAGCAGTACTTC
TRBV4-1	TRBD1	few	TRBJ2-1	CASSPSDRGFNEQFF	TGCGCCAGCAGCCCCTCGGACAGGGGGTTCAATGAGCAGTTCTTC
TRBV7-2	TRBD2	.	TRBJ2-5	CASSLRLARERTQYF	TGTGCCAGCAGCCTCCGACTAGCGCGGGAGAGGACCCAGTACTTC
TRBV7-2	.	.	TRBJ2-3	CASSLWSTDTQYF	TGTGCCAGCAGCTTATGGAGCACAGATACGCAGTATTTT
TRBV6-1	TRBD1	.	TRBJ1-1	CASDQGAGTEAFF	TGTGCCAGCGACCAGGGGGCGGGCACTGAAGCTTTCTTT
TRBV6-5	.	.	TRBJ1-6	CASSYGGVSSPLHF	TGTGCCAGCAGTTACGGGGGCGTTAGTTCACCCCTCCACTTT
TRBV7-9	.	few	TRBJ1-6	CASSPGRGASPLHF	TGTGCCAGCAGCCCTGGCCGGGGAGCTTCACCCCTCCACTTT
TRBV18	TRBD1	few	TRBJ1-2	CASSPPGQGDKYGYTF	TGTGCCAGCTCACCACCGGGACAGGGGGATAAATATGGCTACACCTTC
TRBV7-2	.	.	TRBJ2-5	CASSLGVGSEETQYF	TGTGCCAGCAGCTTAGGGGTAGGGTCAGAGGAGACCCAGTACTTC
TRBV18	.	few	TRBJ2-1	CASSITGRAYEQFF	TGTGCCAGCTCAATAACGGGAAGGGCGTATGAGCAGTTCTTC
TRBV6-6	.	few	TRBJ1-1	CASSRTAPYTEAFF	TGTGCCAGCAGTAGGACAGCGCCTTACACTGAAGCTTTCTTT
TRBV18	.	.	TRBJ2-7	CASSPRQGGEQYF	TGTGCCAGCTCACCGAGGCAGGGTGGCGAGCAGTACTTC